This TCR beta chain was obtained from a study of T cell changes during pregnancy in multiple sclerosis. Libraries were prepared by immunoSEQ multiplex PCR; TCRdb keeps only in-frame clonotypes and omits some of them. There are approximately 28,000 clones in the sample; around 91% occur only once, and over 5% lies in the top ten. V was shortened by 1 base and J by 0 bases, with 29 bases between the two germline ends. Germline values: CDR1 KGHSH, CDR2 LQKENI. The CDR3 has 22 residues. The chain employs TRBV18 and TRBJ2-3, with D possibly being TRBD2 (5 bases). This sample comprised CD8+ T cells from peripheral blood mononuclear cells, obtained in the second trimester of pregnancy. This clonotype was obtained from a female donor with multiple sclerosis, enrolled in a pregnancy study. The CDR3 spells CASSPRLGLGRSREASTDTQYF. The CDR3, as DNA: TGTGCCAGCTCACCACGTCTCGGGCTGGGAAGGTCCCGGGAAGCTAGCACAGATACGCAGTATTTT.